The 16 T cell receptor beta chains given below trace back to one sample, sequenced in a study of blood T cell repertoires in COVID-19. Measured with immunoSEQ multiplex PCR; TCRdb has only the in-frame clones, and not every one. The data hold 200,000 to 300,000 clones, with more than 70% observed a single time. Sequenced material: peripheral blood. These receptors all stem from a woman between 45 and 60 years old with acute or convalescent COVID-19.

The V gene is TRBV11-2, the J gene TRBJ2-1, with 7 bases that match TRBD2. The V and J ends lost 2 bases and 5 bases, in that order; junction bases with no gene match: 9. Germline CDR1 reads SGHAT; CDR2 reads FQNNGV. This CDR3 has 16 amino acids. For the CDR3, the DNA is TGTGCCAGCAGCTTACTGGCGGGAGAGATCGACAATGAGCAGTTCTTC. Translated: CASSLLAGEIDNEQFF.

V and J are TRBV11-2 and TRBJ1-2, with D tentatively TRBD1 (5 bases). Per germline, CDR1 SGHAT and CDR2 FQNNGV. The CDR3 length is 16 residues. V was pared by 4 bases and J by 5 bases, with 20 bases between. The CDR3 sequence: CASSSGTGEAGYGYTF. Written as DNA, the CDR3 is TGTGCCAGCAGCTCTGGGACGGGGGAGGCTGGATATGGCTACACCTTC.

The rearrangement uses TRBV10-3 and TRBJ2-7; 11 bases fit TRBD2. This CDR3 is built from 16 residues. V was clipped by 3 bases and J by 0 bases; unmatched bases: 4. From germline, CDR1 is ENHRY and CDR2 SYGVKD. CDR3 region: CAISEGTSGFSYEQYF. Here the CDR3 DNA reads TGTGCCATCAGTGAAGGGACTAGCGGCTTCTCCTACGAGCAGTACTTC.

The chain uses TRBV28 and TRBJ1-5; D is uncertain. The germline gives CDR1 MDHEN, CDR2 SYDVKM. The CDR3 sequence is 12 residues long. V lost 7 bases and J lost 3, with 7 bases in between. CDR3 protein: CASTPTNQPQHF. The CDR3 bases are TGTGCCAGCACTCCTACCAATCAGCCCCAGCATTTT.

The table lists this clone with many counts. V is TRBV4-3 and J is TRBJ1-2; D is possibly TRBD1 (5 bases). V gave up 4 bases and J gave up 3 bases, with 9 bases separating them. Germline CDR1 and CDR2: LGHNA and YSLEER. This CDR3 is built from 13 residues. CDR3 in amino acids: CASSLLTDYGYTF. CDR3 coding DNA: TGCGCCAGCAGCCTATTGACAGACTATGGCTACACCTTC.

The chain employs TRBV18 and TRBJ1-5; 9 positions match TRBD1. There are 16 residues in the CDR3. With V trimmed by 5 bases and J by 7 bases, 12 bases remained unmatched. The germline gives CDR1 KGHSH, CDR2 LQKENI. The CDR3 loop is CASSAGTGGYGQPQHF. CDR3 sequence (DNA): TGTGCCAGCTCAGCGGGTACAGGGGGCTACGGGCAGCCCCAGCATTTT.

This chain links TRBV3-1 (or the pseudogene TRBV3-2) with TRBJ1-2; 8 bases are shared with TRBD1. Per germline, CDR1 LGHDT and CDR2 YNNKEL (reference sequence). V was pared by 3 bases and J by 0 bases, with 12 bases of the junction left unmatched. This CDR3 is 18 amino acids long. The DNA of the CDR3 is TGTGCCAGCAGCCATTCACAGGGGGTTACTTTGACTAACTATGGCTACACCTTC. Amino acid sequence: CASSHSQGVTLTNYGYTF.

The chain is built from TRBV18 and TRBJ1-5; TRBD1 might be the D (5 bases). The CDR3 is 15 residues long. The V gene's germline CDR1 is KGHSH and CDR2 LQKENI. V lost 3 bases and J 3 bases, leaving 12 bases between the germline ends. The CDR3 sequence: CASSPRGNVNQPQHF. The CDR3 DNA reads TGTGCCAGCTCACCCCGGGGGAACGTCAATCAGCCCCAGCATTTT.

The chain has TRBV5-1 and TRBJ2-7; D not resolved. Germline V gene sequence: CDR1 SGHRS, CDR2 YFSETQ. CDR3 length equals 14 residues. Between the trimmed V and J ends, which lost 2 bases and 3 bases, there was a span of 12 bases. CDR3 DNA sequence: TGCGCCAGCAGCTTACTCAGCTCGGGCTACGAGCAGTACTTC. Amino acid sequence: CASSLLSSGYEQYF.

V gene TRBV25-1 combines with J gene TRBJ2-2; 7 nucleotides agree with TRBD2. Germline assignment: CDR1 MGHDK and CDR2 SYGVNS. V lost 7 bases and J lost 7; bases outside the gene matches: 12. CDR3 length equals 15 residues. The CDR3 nucleotides are TGTGCCAGCATAGACTCGGGCGGGAGAGGCGGGGAGCTGTTTTTT. Amino acids: CASIDSGGRGGELFF.

The chain joins TRBV7-3 to TRBJ2-3; possible D gene TRBD1, 8 bases. The CDR3 totals 16 residues. V was shortened by 1 base and J by 4 bases, with 15 bases between the two germline ends. The germline gives CDR1 SGHTA, CDR2 FQGTGA. The CDR3 region has the DNA TGTGCCAGCAGCTTAAATCCAACAGGGGGGGCAGATACGCAGTATTTT. Protein: CASSLNPTGGADTQYF. Together with reference TRBV7-3 and TRBJ2-3, the CDR3 gives the full variable domain: GAGVSQTPSNKVTEKGKYVELRCDPISGHTALYWYRQSLGQGPEFLIYFQGTGAADDSGLPNDRFFAVRPEGSVSTLKIQRTERGDSAVYLCASSLNPTGGADTQYFGPGTRLTVL.

The genes are TRBV5-4 and TRBJ2-2; maybe TRBD1 (6 bases). V was clipped by 5 bases and J by 8 bases, with 16 bases between them. This CDR3 comprises 14 residues. Germline V gene data show CDR1 as SGHNT and CDR2 as YYREEE (reference sequence). The DNA of the CDR3 is TGTGCCAGCAGTTATGACCAGGGGCGGGGGGAGCTGTTTTTT. Translation gives CASSYDQGRGELFF.

The CDR3 region has the DNA TGTGCCAGCAGTGACCGCGGACTAACTAGCACAGATACGCAGTATTTT. It yields the protein CASSDRGLTSTDTQYF. J is TRBJ2-3 and V is TRBV6-4; D might be TRBD2 (6 bases). The CDR3 has 16 amino acids. Trimming cost V 2 bases and J 0 bases, with 12 bases left between them. CDR1 MRHNA and CDR2 SNTAGT come from the germline V gene.

The chain joins TRBV21-1 to TRBJ2-7; TRBD2 reflects the table's D call only, with no check against the DNA. TRBV21-1 constitutes a pseudogene. The CDR3 contains 15 residues. The CDR3 protein is CASSRGTPTSYEQYF. The CDR3 nucleotides are TGTGCCAGCAGCCGCGGGACCCCCACATCCTACGAGCAGTACTTC.

The genes are TRBV7-2 and TRBJ1-5, with 9 nucleotides matching TRBD1. This CDR3 contains 14 residues. Looked up from germline, CDR1 is SGHTA and CDR2 is FQGNSA. Unmatched junction bases numbered 6, after V lost 5 bases and J lost 7 bases. Here the CDR3 reads CASSPHRGLQPQHF. CDR3 DNA sequence: TGTGCCAGCAGCCCACACAGGGGGCTACAGCCCCAGCATTTT.

This clone appeared a single time. The chain joins TRBV7-2 to TRBJ2-2; TRBD1 matches at 7 bases. Germline CDR1 is SGHTA and CDR2 is FQGNSA. The CDR3 covers 17 residues. Trimming cost V 1 base and J 6 bases; bases outside gene matches: 11. The CDR3 reads CASSLVGGFRISGELFF. The DNA of the CDR3 is TGTGCCAGCAGCTTAGTAGGGGGCTTTCGGATTTCCGGGGAGCTGTTTTTT.